The 11 T cell receptor beta chains presented below share a single source sample, sequenced in a study. Using its own MiXCR run on the RT-PCR reads, TCRdb lists one record per CDR3 protein. The data hold hundreds of thousands of distinct CDR3 sequences, with 13% to 15% observed a single time. Sequenced input: memory CD4+ T cells from blood. Receptor source: a female donor in good health, serving as a healthy control.

This clonotype was seen only a few times. The V call is TRBV7-9, the J call TRBJ2-1, with D maybe TRBD2 (5 bases). Germline assignment: CDR1 SEHNR and CDR2 FQNEAQ (reference sequence). This CDR3 is 15 amino acids long. V shed 1 base and J shed 3 bases, with 10 bases lying between them. The CDR3 loop reads CASSLVLAHYNEQFF. For the CDR3, the DNA is TGTGCCAGCAGCTTAGTTTTAGCGCACTACAATGAGCAGTTCTTC. Drawing the rest from reference TRBV7-9 and TRBJ2-1, the complete variable domain is DTGVSQNPRHKITKRGQNVTFRCDPISEHNRLYWYRQTLGQGPEFLTYFQNEAQLEKSRLLSDRFSAERPKGSFSTLEIQRTEQGDSAMYLCASSLVLAHYNEQFFGPGTRLTVL.

The rearrangement links TRBV9 to TRBJ2-3; no clear D. V dropped 0 bases and J dropped 4 bases, with 9 bases sitting between them. The length of the CDR3 is 14 residues. Germline assignment: CDR1 SGDLS and CDR2 YYNGEE. This CDR3 is CASSVGPSADTQYF. The DNA of the CDR3 is TGTGCCAGCAGCGTAGGCCCCAGCGCAGATACGCAGTATTTT.

DNA of the CDR3: TGTGCCAGCAGGTACCCTCCCGGAGGAGCTTTCTTT. It translates to CASRYPPGGAFF. V gene TRBV7-9 combines with J gene TRBJ1-1; D is unresolved. The CDR3 has 12 residues. Between the trimmed V and J ends, which lost 6 bases and 10 bases, there was a span of 15 bases. Germline loops: CDR1 SEHNR, CDR2 FQNEAQ (reference sequence).

Comments on this clonotype: A read error is possible here, since a much larger clone lies one base away. V is TRBV29-1 and J is TRBJ1-1; TRBD1 agrees at 7 bases. Germline V gene lookup returns CDR1 SQVTM and CDR2 ANQGSEA. Trimming took 0 bases from V and 5 from J; bases not matched to a gene: 6. This CDR3 spans 14 amino acids. This CDR3 is CSVEEEGAWTEAFF. DNA of the CDR3: TGCAGCGTTGAAGAGGAGGGGGCTTGGACTGAAGCTTTCTTT.

The chain links TRBV4-3 to TRBJ1-1; 7 positions match TRBD1. The CDR3 is 17 amino acids. Germline V gene data show CDR1 as LGHNA and CDR2 as YSLEER. Unmatched junction bases numbered 15, after V lost 4 bases and J lost 4 bases. CDR3 DNA: TGCGCCAGCAGCCCCTACGCGGGACAGAATCTGGGCACTGAAGCTTTCTTT. Protein product: CASSPYAGQNLGTEAFF.

This clonotype was picked up many times. The V and J genes are TRBV5-4 and TRBJ2-3, with a tentative D call TRBD1 (6 bases). Germline V gives CDR1 SGHNT, CDR2 YYREEE (reference sequence). Trimming took 0 bases from V and 2 from J, leaving 10 bases between them. CDR3 length: 15 residues. The CDR3 nucleotides are TGTGCCAGCAGCTTGGATCCAGGGGCCACAGATACGCAGTATTTT. The encoded protein is CASSLDPGATDTQYF.

This clonotype showed up just a few times. The chain recombines TRBV7-9 with TRBJ1-5, with 10 bases identical to TRBD1. The CDR3 contains 17 residues. V dropped 5 bases and J dropped 1; count of bases not matched to a gene: 8. CDR1 is SEHNR, CDR2 FQNEAQ, per germline (reference sequence). CDR3 sequence: CASSPGTGDSSNQPQHF. DNA of the CDR3: TGTGCCAGCAGCCCCGGGACAGGGGATAGCAGCAATCAGCCCCAGCATTTT.

In its sample, this clonotype was seen a few times. This rearrangement joins TRBV28 to TRBJ1-1; D perhaps matches TRBD1 (5 bases). The CDR3 totals 14 residues. Germline lookup yields CDR1 MDHEN and CDR2 SYDVKM. Trimming pared 7 bases from V and 9 bases from J, leaving 21 bases between. CDR3 DNA: TGTGCCAGCACCCCACAGGAGTCGGGGATTAAAGCTTTCTTT. Translated: CASTPQESGIKAFF.

On this clonotype: This may be a read error, as it is one base from a much larger clone. V is TRBV5-1 and J is TRBJ2-3, with a possible D match to TRBD1 (7 bases). Trimming shortened V by 7 bases and J by 2 bases, and 14 bases separated the two germline ends. This CDR3 comprises 14 residues. Per germline, CDR1 SGHRS and CDR2 YFSETQ. The CDR3, as DNA: TGCGCCAGCTTGGAGGAGGGGGCCACAGATACGCAGTATTTT. It translates to CASLEEGATDTQYF.

V gene TRBV7-9 combines with J gene TRBJ1-1; D is unclear. Germline assignment: CDR1 SEHNR and CDR2 FQNEAQ (reference sequence). V gave up 5 bases and J gave up 6 bases, with 16 bases separating them. CDR3 length: 14 amino acids. Here the CDR3 reads CASSPSGVLAEAFF. For the CDR3, the DNA is TGTGCCAGCAGCCCCAGTGGGGTTCTCGCTGAAGCTTTCTTT.

There are a few counts of this clonotype. This sequence joins TRBV6-1 and TRBJ2-4; 7 bases are a match to TRBD1. V lost 8 bases and J lost 6; bases outside the gene matches: 10. CDR3 length equals 14 residues. CDR1 MNHNS and CDR2 SASEGT come from the germline V gene. This chain's CDR3 is CASAETGWGNIQYF. CDR3 coding DNA: TGTGCCAGCGCGGAGACAGGGTGGGGAAACATTCAGTACTTC.